Each of the 30 T cell receptor beta chains below was sequenced from the same sample in a study of early T cells in non-severe SARS-CoV-2 infection. TCRdb re-called the 5' RACE reads with MiXCR, one entry per CDR3 protein. The sample holds about 45,000 distinct CDR3 sequences; under 14% are singletons and the top ten take 20% to 25%. Source material: whole blood. These receptors all come from an adult who was a healthcare worker with PCR-confirmed SARS-CoV-2 infection or an uninfected control (not recorded which).

This clonotype was seen many times. This sequence joins TRBV5-4 and TRBJ2-5, with D uncertain. V gave up 4 bases and J gave up 1 base, with 14 bases separating them. Germline assignment: CDR1 SGHNT and CDR2 YYREEE (reference sequence). The CDR3 covers 15 residues. The CDR3 region is CASSRVGGVQETQYF. CDR3 sequence (DNA): TGTGCCAGCAGCCGAGTGGGCGGAGTCCAAGAGACCCAGTACTTC.

This clonotype was recorded at least ten times. The chain uses TRBV4-3 and TRBJ2-5; D is unresolved. The CDR3 extends over 17 amino acids. Germline V gives CDR1 LGHNA, CDR2 YSLEER. Trimming left V 0 bases short and J 5 bases short, with 19 bases between. The DNA for the CDR3 is TGCGCCAGCAGCCAAGATTCCACTGTCCGGGTCAGGGAGACCCAGTACTTC. Translation gives CASSQDSTVRVRETQYF.

The V gene is TRBV30, the J gene TRBJ2-5; D remains ambiguous. The CDR3 spans 12 residues. Per the germline V gene, CDR1 is GTSNPN and CDR2 is SVGIG (reference sequence). V shed 0 bases and J shed 0 bases, with 2 bases lying between them. The chain's CDR3 is CAWSVYQETQYF. The CDR3 DNA sequence: TGTGCCTGGAGTGTGTACCAAGAGACCCAGTACTTC.

The chain uses TRBV29-1 and TRBJ1-6; D ambiguous. Between the trimmed V and J ends, which lost 5 bases and 10 bases, there was a span of 15 bases. The CDR3 consists of 13 residues. Germline lookup yields CDR1 SQVTM and CDR2 ANQGSEA. The CDR3 sequence is CSVRAGSDSPLHF. The CDR3 coding sequence is TGCAGCGTTCGGGCGGGCTCCGACTCACCCCTCCACTTT.

This clonotype has ten or more counts. The chain uses TRBV5-6 and TRBJ1-2; D uncertain. The CDR3 consists of 13 residues. V shed 4 bases and J shed 4 bases, with 11 bases lying between them. Germline V lookup: CDR1 SGHDT, CDR2 YYEEEE. Here the CDR3 DNA reads TGTGCCAGCAGCGCAGCGATCTCCTATGGCTACACCTTC. It specifies CASSAAISYGYTF.

The V and J genes are TRBV9 and TRBJ2-7, with TRBD2 matching 7 bases. The V segment lost 0 bases and the J segment 2 bases; nucleotides outside the gene matches: 2. This CDR3 is 14 amino acids long. Germline loops: CDR1 SGDLS, CDR2 YYNGEE. The CDR3 is CASSVGTSPYEQYF. CDR3 DNA: TGTGCCAGCAGCGTAGGGACTAGTCCCTACGAGCAGTACTTC.

This clonotype occurred many times. J is TRBJ2-2 and V is TRBV10-3, with TRBD2 identical over 7 bases. From germline, CDR1 is ENHRY and CDR2 SYGVKD. The V segment lost 5 bases and the J segment 2 bases; nucleotides outside the gene matches: 2. This CDR3 spans 14 amino acids. The CDR3 bases are TGTGCCATCAGTCTAGCGGACAACACCGGGGAGCTGTTTTTT. Protein product: CAISLADNTGELFF.

V and J are TRBV4-3 and TRBJ1-6; D call uncertain. Trimming removed 0 bases from V and 9 bases from J, with 12 bases in between. Germline V CDR1 and CDR2: LGHNA, YSLEER. The CDR3 loop spans 15 amino acids. As DNA, the CDR3 is TGCGCCAGCAGCCAAGAACCCCAGTTGGGTTCACCCCTCCACTTT. This encodes CASSQEPQLGSPLHF.

The chain links TRBV20-1 to TRBJ1-5; TRBD1 aligns across 9 bases. This CDR3 contains 14 residues. Germline values: CDR1 DFQATT, CDR2 SNEGSKA (reference sequence). V was pared by 4 bases and J by 0 bases, with 1 base of the junction left unmatched. The CDR3 spells CSAMGQGSNQPQHF. Written as DNA, the CDR3 is TGCAGTGCTATGGGACAGGGTAGCAATCAGCCCCAGCATTTT.

V usage is TRBV20-1 and J usage is TRBJ2-5; perhaps TRBD1 as D (6 bases). The length of the CDR3 is 15 residues. Germline assignment: CDR1 DFQATT and CDR2 SNEGSKA (reference sequence). The ends were cut back, 3 bases at V and 7 bases at J, with 21 bases in the middle. The CDR3 sequence: CSASFTGTQLGTQYF. The CDR3 nucleotides read TGCAGTGCTAGTTTTACAGGGACCCAATTGGGGACCCAGTACTTC.

This clonotype was seen many times. One end of the junction varies from germline; a read error may be responsible. This sequence joins TRBV12-3 or TRBV12-4 and TRBJ2-1, with D hard to call. The CDR3 length is 13 residues. The CDR3: CASRFSYRNEQFF. The DNA for the CDR3 is TGTGCCAGCCGTTTTTCCTATCGCAATGAGCAGTTCTTC.

In its sample, this clonotype was seen many times. This sequence joins TRBV2 and TRBJ1-1, with 8 bases lining up with TRBD1. CDR3 length: 13 amino acids. Germline V lookup: CDR1 SNHLY, CDR2 FYNNEI. The V segment lost 6 bases and the J segment 4 bases; nucleotides outside the gene matches: 4. DNA of the CDR3: TGTGCCAGCAGGGCTGGGACAGGCACTGAAGCTTTCTTT. Translating it yields CASRAGTGTEAFF. Variable domain in full (rest from reference TRBV2 and TRBJ1-1): EPEVTQTPSHQVTQMGQEVILRCVPISNHLYFYWYRQILGQKVEFLVSFYNNEISEKSEIFDDQFSVERPDGSNFTLKIRSTKLEDSAMYFCASRAGTGTEAFFGQGTRLTVV.

The rearrangement links TRBV6-2 or TRBV6-3 to TRBJ1-1; D remains unclear. Germline values: CDR1 MNHEY, CDR2 SVGEGT. The V gene lost 0 bases and the J gene lost 5 bases, with 13 bases spanning the gap. This CDR3 region has 15 residues. The CDR3: CASSYSGVPMTEAFF. Written as DNA, the CDR3 is TGTGCCAGCAGTTACTCTGGGGTCCCTATGACTGAAGCTTTCTTT.

The chain recombines TRBV7-2 with TRBJ1-2; the D gene is possibly TRBD1 (6 bases). The CDR3 is 13 amino acids. V lost 5 bases to trimming and J lost 2 bases, with 9 bases between them. In germline, CDR1 is SGHTA, CDR2 FQGNSA. The CDR3 loop reads CASSRQANYGYTF. The CDR3 DNA is TGTGCCAGCAGCCGACAGGCCAACTATGGCTACACCTTC.

The chain uses TRBV9 and TRBJ2-2; 9 positions match TRBD2. V dropped 1 base and J dropped 6; count of bases not matched to a gene: 7. The V gene's germline CDR1 is SGDLS and CDR2 YYNGEE. The CDR3 consists of 16 residues. The CDR3 sequence: CASSVRISGRPGELFF. DNA for the CDR3: TGTGCCAGCAGCGTACGTATTAGCGGGAGACCCGGGGAGCTGTTTTTT. The full variable domain, rest sourced from reference TRBV9 and TRBJ2-2, is DSGVTQTPKHLITATGQRVTLRCSPRSGDLSVYWYQQSLDQGLQFLIQYYNGEERAKGNILERFSAQQFPDLHSELNLSSLELGDSALYFCASSVRISGRPGELFFGEGSRLTVL.

This clonotype was seen a handful of times. Written as DNA, the CDR3 is TGTGCCAGCAGTCCTAGCGGGAGGAACCACGAGCAGTACTTC. This encodes CASSPSGRNHEQYF. This chain connects TRBV28 to TRBJ2-7; 11 bases agree with TRBD2. There are 14 residues in the CDR3. After removal of 5 bases from V and 5 bases from J, the junction contained 5 bases not matched to a gene. The V gene's germline CDR1 is MDHEN and CDR2 SYDVKM.

This clonotype was observed many times. This rearrangement joins TRBV28 to TRBJ2-1, with D unclear. V dropped 7 bases and J dropped 10 bases, with 17 bases sitting between them. Germline CDR1 MDHEN, CDR2 SYDVKM. The length of the CDR3 is 13 residues. CDR3 in amino acids: CASNSALTREQFF. Written as DNA, the CDR3 is TGTGCCAGCAATTCGGCTCTGACGCGGGAGCAGTTCTTC.

V usage is TRBV28 and J usage is TRBJ2-7; D is perhaps TRBD1 (6 bases). The CDR3 consists of 13 residues. Trimming left V 5 bases short and J 6 bases short, with 14 bases between. Germline lookup yields CDR1 MDHEN and CDR2 SYDVKM. Here the CDR3 reads CASSMDSTGEQYF. In DNA form, the CDR3 reads TGTGCCAGCAGTATGGACAGTACCGGCGAGCAGTACTTC. Complete variable domain (other parts from reference TRBV28 and TRBJ2-7): DVKVTQSSRYLVKRTGEKVFLECVQDMDHENMFWYRQDPGLGLRLIYFSYDVKMKEKGDIPEGYSVSREKKERFSLILESASTNQTSMYLCASSMDSTGEQYFGPGTRLTVT.

In this sample, this clonotype turned up a few times. The chain uses TRBV7-2 and TRBJ1-5, with unresolved D. Trimming took off 1 base at V and 0 bases at J, with 7 bases between the two ends. This CDR3 has 15 amino acids. Germline V gives CDR1 SGHTA, CDR2 FQGNSA. CDR3 sequence: CASSLGPYSNQPQHF. The CDR3 nucleotides are TGTGCCAGCAGCTTAGGACCTTATAGCAATCAGCCCCAGCATTTT.

The chain employs TRBV6-6 and TRBJ2-1, with TRBD1 matching 9 bases. This CDR3 comprises 14 residues. Germline V lookup: CDR1 MNHNY, CDR2 SVGAGI (reference sequence). The junction had 8 bases not matched to a gene; V was cut back by 6 bases and J by 8 bases. The CDR3 loop reads CASSLSGQGYEQFF. The DNA for the CDR3 is TGTGCCAGCAGCCTAAGCGGACAGGGGTATGAGCAGTTCTTC.

This clonotype was picked up a small number of times. The rearrangement links TRBV4-1 to TRBJ2-3; 8 bases map to TRBD2. CDR3 length: 18 residues. The germline gives CDR1 MGHRA, CDR2 YSYEKL. V lost 5 bases, J lost 3 bases, and 16 bases stayed unmatched. CDR3 region: CASSLPAERERRTDTQYF. CDR3 bases: TGCGCCAGCAGCTTACCGGCGGAGCGGGAGAGGAGGACAGATACGCAGTATTTT.

V gene TRBV20-1 combines with J gene TRBJ2-3; D might be TRBD2 (5 bases). Germline V gene data show CDR1 as DFQATT and CDR2 as SNEGSKA (reference sequence). This CDR3 has 15 amino acids. V was shortened by 5 bases and J by 1 base, with 16 bases between the two germline ends. The CDR3 DNA reads TGCAGTGCTGGGGTACGGGAAGAGGGCACAGATACGCAGTATTTT. It specifies CSAGVREEGTDTQYF.

The chain is built from TRBV10-3 and TRBJ2-3; 10 nucleotides match TRBD1. This CDR3 contains 16 residues. The ends lost 6 bases at V and 4 bases at J; junction bases unmatched: 10. Germline V lookup: CDR1 ENHRY, CDR2 SYGVKD. CDR3 loop: CAISTGTGDQPDTQYF. The CDR3 DNA sequence: TGTGCCATCAGCACCGGGACAGGGGACCAGCCAGATACGCAGTATTTT.

This clonotype was seen just once. The rearrangement uses TRBV29-1 and TRBJ1-6, with 8 bases fitting TRBD1. There are 14 residues in the CDR3. Germline values: CDR1 SQVTM, CDR2 ANQGSEA. V shed 6 bases and J 10 bases; nucleotides not matched to a gene: 11. The CDR3 region is CSVSQTGVDSPLHF. The CDR3 bases are TGCAGCGTCTCGCAGACAGGGGTCGACTCACCCCTCCACTTT. The entire variable domain, with the rest obtained from reference TRBV29-1 and TRBJ1-6, is as follows: SAVISQKPSRDICQRGTSLTIQCQVDSQVTMMFWYRQQPGQSLTLIATANQGSEATYESGFVIDKFPISRPNLTFSTLTVSNMSPEDSSIYLCSVSQTGVDSPLHFGNGTRLTVT.

This clonotype was recorded many times. The V call is TRBV7-2, the J call TRBJ1-2; 10 nucleotides agree with TRBD1. V lost 5 bases and J lost 3; bases outside the gene matches: 9. The CDR3 totals 16 residues. Germline V gene sequence: CDR1 SGHTA, CDR2 FQGNSA. In nucleotides, the CDR3 is TGTGCCAGCAGCCCTGGGGACAGGGGACCTCACTATGGCTACACCTTC. It translates to CASSPGDRGPHYGYTF.

The chain carries TRBV9 and TRBJ1-3, with D hard to call. V was pared by 2 bases and J by 2 bases, with 8 bases between. Germline V gene sequence: CDR1 SGDLS, CDR2 YYNGEE. This CDR3 contains 14 residues. The CDR3 region has the DNA TGTGCCAGCAGCGTTGAGAGTACTGGAAACACCATATATTTT. Amino acids: CASSVESTGNTIYF. The complete variable domain, with remaining parts taken from reference TRBV9 and TRBJ1-3, reads DSGVTQTPKHLITATGQRVTLRCSPRSGDLSVYWYQQSLDQGLQFLIQYYNGEERAKGNILERFSAQQFPDLHSELNLSSLELGDSALYFCASSVESTGNTIYFGEGSWLTVV.

This clonotype was counted at least ten times. CDR3 region: CASSDRGSNTGELFF. The CDR3, as DNA: TGTGCCAGCAGCGACCGGGGTTCGAACACCGGGGAGCTGTTTTTT. The V and J genes are TRBV7-8 and TRBJ2-2; D is possibly TRBD2 (5 bases). Between the trimmed V and J ends, which lost 5 bases and 0 bases, there was a span of 10 bases. CDR1 and CDR2 (germline): SGHVS, FQNEAQ. The CDR3 covers 15 residues. Using reference TRBV7-8 and TRBJ2-2 for the parts outside the CDR3, the full variable domain is GAGVSQSPRYKVAKRGQDVALRCDPISGHVSLFWYQQALGQGPEFLTYFQNEAQLDKSGLPSDRFFAERPEGSVSTLKIQRTQQEDSAVYLCASSDRGSNTGELFFGEGSRLTVL.

This clonotype was seen ten or more times. The chain employs TRBV6-1 and TRBJ2-3; 9 positions match TRBD2. The V gene end was trimmed by 2 bases and the J gene end by 5 bases; junction bases not matched to a gene: 11. In germline, CDR1 is MNHNS, CDR2 SASEGT. The CDR3 has 17 amino acids. The CDR3 spells CASSEFLSGSGRDTQYF. CDR3 nucleotide sequence: TGTGCCAGCAGTGAATTTTTATCGGGTAGCGGGAGAGATACGCAGTATTTT.

This clonotype was recorded many times. The chain uses TRBV5-6 and TRBJ2-1; D not certain. The CDR3 loop spans 13 amino acids. The germline V gene has CDR1 SGHDT and CDR2 YYEEEE. V was trimmed by 5 bases and J by 4 bases, leaving 10 bases between them. The CDR3 here is CASRRGSYNEQFF. The CDR3 bases are TGTGCCAGCAGGCGTGGGTCTTACAATGAGCAGTTCTTC.

This clonotype has ten or more counts. The chain uses TRBV7-8 and TRBJ2-3; 11 bases align to TRBD2. After removal of 1 base from V and 3 bases from J, the junction contained 6 bases not matched to a gene. CDR1 is SGHVS and CDR2 is FQNEAQ in the germline V gene. CDR3 length: 17 amino acids. The CDR3: CASSLGRLAGGTDTQYF. As DNA, the CDR3 is TGTGCCAGCAGCTTAGGTCGGCTAGCGGGAGGAACAGATACGCAGTATTTT.